Listed below are T cell receptor beta chains from one sample, sequenced in a study of T cells in Graves' hyperthyroidism and ophthalmopathy. TCRdb reprocessed the multiplex PCR reads via MiXCR and lists one record per CDR3 protein. Here the sample spans around 600,000 distinct CDR3 sequences, 13% to 15% being singletons. The sequencing input was blood. The receptors come from a woman between 18 and 30 years old with Graves' ophthalmopathy. The CDR3 runs from the conserved cysteine through the conserved F or W. A D gene is named only where the DNA matches it firmly. For some rows the clone size is stated as once, few or many, or as a class when expanded; others skip it.

d_call	clone_size	v_call	j_call	cdr3_nt	cdr3_aa
.	many	TRBV7-9	TRBJ1-4	TGTGCCAGCAGCTTGGCGGCAGGGGATGAAAAACTGTTTTTT	CASSLAAGDEKLFF
.	many	TRBV3-1	TRBJ2-3	TGTGCCAGCAGCCAAGCCCTAGGGAGCACAGATACGCAGTATTTT	CASSQALGSTDTQYF
TRBD1	few	TRBV20-1	TRBJ2-7	TGCAGTGCCCCCGATTGGGACAGGGCCTACGAGCAGTACTTC	CSAPDWDRAYEQYF
TRBD2	.	TRBV3-1	TRBJ2-7	TGTGCCAGCAGCCCCCTTCTAGCGGGAGGTTTCAACGAGCAGTACTTC	CASSPLLAGGFNEQYF
.	many	TRBV7-9	TRBJ1-3	TGTGCCAGCAGCCTGACAGCTGGCTCTGGAAACACCATATATTTT	CASSLTAGSGNTIYF
TRBD1	few	TRBV20-1	TRBJ1-5	TGCAGTGCTACACGCCTGGCAGGGGGACGGGTCGGCAATCAGCCCCAGCATTTT	CSATRLAGGRVGNQPQHF
.	many	TRBV12-3/TRBV12-4	TRBJ1-2	TGTGCCAGCAGTTTTGAAGGGCTAATTCGCTACACCTTC	CASSFEGLIRYTF
TRBD2	many	TRBV28	TRBJ2-7	TGTGCCAGCAGTGCCTCTAGCGGGAGTACCTACGAGCAGTACTTC	CASSASSGSTYEQYF
TRBD2	many	TRBV12-3/TRBV12-4	TRBJ2-5	TGTGCCAGCAGTTTCGGCGGGACTACCGCTGGCGAGACCCAGTACTTC	CASSFGGTTAGETQYF
.	few	TRBV14	TRBJ2-3	TGTGCCAGCAGCCAAGACATGCGGAATACGCAGTATTTT	CASSQDMRNTQYF
TRBD2	many	TRBV7-9	TRBJ2-7	TGTGCCAGCAGCTCCCCTACTAGCGGGAGCTACGAGCAGTACTTC	CASSSPTSGSYEQYF
TRBD1	few	TRBV24-1	TRBJ2-7	TGTGCCACCAGTGACCCTAACAGGGGATCTTACGAGCAGTACTTC	CATSDPNRGSYEQYF
TRBD1	many	TRBV20-1	TRBJ1-5	TGCAGTGCTAGGGGGGACAGGGCTCGCAATCAGCCCCAGCATTTT	CSARGDRARNQPQHF
.	few	TRBV4-2	TRBJ2-2	TGTGCCAGCAGCCAAGAGGACGGGAGTCACACCGGGGAGCTGTTTTTT	CASSQEDGSHTGELFF
.	many	TRBV9	TRBJ2-1	TGTGCCAGCAGTGGGGGGAATGAGCAGTTCTTC	CASSGGNEQFF
TRBD2	few	TRBV19	TRBJ2-7	TGTGCCACCAGAGGACTAGCGGGGACCCAGAGCTCCTACGAGCAGTACTTC	CATRGLAGTQSSYEQYF
.	many	TRBV20-1	TRBJ1-1	TGCAGTGCCGATAATGCAGACTCCTTGGGGGGTTACACTGAAGCTTTCTTT	CSADNADSLGGYTEAFF
.	many	TRBV7-2	TRBJ2-7	TGTGCCAGCAGCCTTTTGCCGGGACTGACCTACGAGCAGTACTTC	CASSLLPGLTYEQYF
TRBD2	.	TRBV12-5	TRBJ2-5	TGTGCTAGTGGTAAAAGACTAGCGGGACAAGAGACCCAGTACTTC	CASGKRLAGQETQYF
TRBD2	many	TRBV20-1	TRBJ2-7	TGCAGTGCTAGACTAGCGGGAGGCGGGCGCTCCTACGAGCAGTACTTC	CSARLAGGGRSYEQYF
.	few	TRBV4-2	TRBJ2-7	TGTGCCAGCAGGCCAGACTCGTCGAGCTCCTACGAGCAGTACTTC	CASRPDSSSSYEQYF
.	.	TRBV18	TRBJ1-1	TGTGCCAGCTCACCTAGACCGCCGAATGGTGATAGTAACACTGAAGCTTTCTTT	CASSPRPPNGDSNTEAFF
.	few	TRBV5-4	TRBJ2-2	TGTGCCAGCAGCTTGCTTAGGCAGGGCACCGGGGAGCTGTTTTTT	CASSLLRQGTGELFF
.	many	TRBV11-2	TRBJ1-4	TGTGCCAGCAGCTTAGGTCCAGGGAGATCGACTAATGAAAAACTGTTTTTT	CASSLGPGRSTNEKLFF
.	.	TRBV20-1	TRBJ2-1	TGCAGTGCTAGCGGGAGATACAATGAGCAGTTCTTC	CSASGRYNEQFF
.	many	TRBV12-3/TRBV12-4	TRBJ1-4	TGTGCCAGCAGTTTCCAGGGATTGCGGAGCGTAAAACTGTTTTTT	CASSFQGLRSVKLFF
.	.	TRBV19	TRBJ1-4	TGTGCCAGTAGTGCCCTGAAGGGGCGAAATGAAAAACTGTTTTTT	CASSALKGRNEKLFF
.	few	TRBV19	TRBJ2-7	TGTGCCAGTAGTAGGACCGAGACCTACGAGCAGTACTTC	CASSRTETYEQYF
.	many	TRBV7-3	TRBJ2-3	TGTGCCAGCAGCTCTACCGGACTCTCAGATACGCAGTATTTT	CASSSTGLSDTQYF
TRBD1	few	TRBV5-1	TRBJ2-1	TGCGCCAGCAGCTTGGCCCGGGACAGGGTGTACAATAAGCAGTTCTTC	CASSLARDRVYNKQFF
.	.	TRBV2	TRBJ2-1	TGTGCCAGCAGTTTTACAGGGTCCTACAATGAGCAGTTCTTC	CASSFTGSYNEQFF
.	many	TRBV7-8	TRBJ2-7	TGTGCCAGCAGCGCCGGGATGGAGCCTTTCAAGCAGTACTTC	CASSAGMEPFKQYF
TRBD2	many	TRBV27	TRBJ2-7	TGTGCCAGCAGTTCCCCTAGCGGCCTAGGATGGCAGTACTTC	CASSSPSGLGWQYF
.	many	TRBV20-1	TRBJ2-1	TGCAGTGCTAGAGATATCAATGAGCAGTTCTTC	CSARDINEQFF
TRBD2	many	TRBV4-2	TRBJ2-7	TGTGCCAGCAGCCAAGTAGCGGGAGTCGGCGAGGGGTCCTACGAGCAGTACTTC	CASSQVAGVGEGSYEQYF
TRBD1	many	TRBV2	TRBJ2-7	TGTGCCAGCAGTGTTGACAGGGCGGGTTCCTACGAGCAGTACTTC	CASSVDRAGSYEQYF
.	.	TRBV13	TRBJ1-2	TGTGCCAGCAGCCATGGGAACAGTCTGAACTATGGCTACACCTTC	CASSHGNSLNYGYTF
TRBD1	many	TRBV5-1	TRBJ2-7	TGCGCCAGCAGCTTGGAAGGGACAGGATCCGAGCAGTACTTC	CASSLEGTGSEQYF
.	many	TRBV7-9	TRBJ2-3	TGTGCCAGCAGCTTCCAGGGGTTTGGAGATACGCAGTATTTT	CASSFQGFGDTQYF
.	.	TRBV27	TRBJ2-5	TGTGCCAGCAGTGAACAGGGCGTACAAGAGACCCAGTACTTC	CASSEQGVQETQYF
.	few	TRBV20-1	TRBJ2-7	TGCAGTGCTAGGGGATCCGGGACTCACCTTTCCTACGAGCAGTACTTC	CSARGSGTHLSYEQYF
.	.	TRBV5-6	TRBJ2-1	TGTGCCAGCAGCCTCTACGGTGAGCAGTTCTTC	CASSLYGEQFF
.	few	TRBV7-2	TRBJ2-7	TGTGCCAGCAGTCCTAGGGGAGGGGGTTCTAGGGCGACCTACGAGCAGTACTTC	CASSPRGGGSRATYEQYF
.	.	TRBV19	TRBJ1-5	TGTGCCAGTAATTTGAGCAGAAAATATCAGCCCCAGCATTTT	CASNLSRKYQPQHF
TRBD2	few	TRBV2	TRBJ2-1	TGTGCCAGCAGCTTACTAGCGGGAGGGCCTGAGCAGTTCTTC	CASSLLAGGPEQFF
TRBD1	many	TRBV19	TRBJ1-6	TGTGCCAGTAGTGCCTCACAGGGGAGTAATTCACCCCTCCACTTT	CASSASQGSNSPLHF
.	many	TRBV6-1	TRBJ1-2	TGTGCCAGCAGTGCATCCCGGGGGTTCTATGGCTACACCTTC	CASSASRGFYGYTF
.	many	TRBV6-6	TRBJ1-6	TGTGCCAGCAGTTACTCTCGGGACCGAGGGAATTCACCCCTCCACTTT	CASSYSRDRGNSPLHF